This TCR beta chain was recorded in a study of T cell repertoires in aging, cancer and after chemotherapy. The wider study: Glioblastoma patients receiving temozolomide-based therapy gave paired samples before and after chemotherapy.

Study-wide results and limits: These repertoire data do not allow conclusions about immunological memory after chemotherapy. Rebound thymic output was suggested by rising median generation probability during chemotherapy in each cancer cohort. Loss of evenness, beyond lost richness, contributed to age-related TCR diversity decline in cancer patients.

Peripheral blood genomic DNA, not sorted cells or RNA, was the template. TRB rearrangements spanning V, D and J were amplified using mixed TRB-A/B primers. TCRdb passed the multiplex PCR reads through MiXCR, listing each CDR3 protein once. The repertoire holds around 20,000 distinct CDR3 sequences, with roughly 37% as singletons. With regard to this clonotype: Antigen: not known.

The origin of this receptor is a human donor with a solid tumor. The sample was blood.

The CDR3 loop reads CASSPGQGNEKLFF. The CDR3, as DNA: TGTGCCAGCAGCCCGGGACAGGGGAATGAAAAACTGTTTTTT. The chain employs TRBV5-5 and TRBJ1-4, with TRBD1 matching 10 bases. The germline CDR1 and CDR2 sequences are SGHKS and YYEKEE (reference sequence). The CDR3 contains 14 residues. V lost 4 bases to trimming and J lost 5 bases; unmatched junction nucleotides: 2.